This T cell receptor beta chain was observed in a study of T cell repertoires in cytomegalovirus infection. Study overall: Public signatures in TCR beta pointed to CMV infection and matching HLA type.

Findings of the study overall: Across the ex vivo response, the dominant clonotypes were HLA-C-restricted CMV-specific TCR beta clonotypes. Identification of carriers of CMV plus the relevant HLA was performed using cumulative public TCR beta family frequency.

TCRdb independently ran MiXCR on the reads; one entry per CDR3 protein. The table shows roughly 630,000 distinct CDR3 sequences, with less than 25% occurring only once. The table lists this clonotype with a few counts. Its matching antigen is unknown. The CDR3 contains 13 residues. The V gene's germline CDR1 is SQVTM and CDR2 ANQGSEA. Between the trimmed V and J ends, which lost 5 bases and 1 base, there was a span of 9 bases. The chain joins TRBV29-1 to TRBJ2-1; tentative D call: TRBD2 (5 bases). Sequencing was done on a sample of CD8+ T cells from PBMCs. The source is a human donor in good health (CMV status not recorded). Some clones in this sample may be carry-over from other donors' samples. CDR3 DNA sequence: TGCAGCGTTATGGGCGGGTCCTACAATGAGCAGTTCTTC. This sequence encodes CSVMGGSYNEQFF.